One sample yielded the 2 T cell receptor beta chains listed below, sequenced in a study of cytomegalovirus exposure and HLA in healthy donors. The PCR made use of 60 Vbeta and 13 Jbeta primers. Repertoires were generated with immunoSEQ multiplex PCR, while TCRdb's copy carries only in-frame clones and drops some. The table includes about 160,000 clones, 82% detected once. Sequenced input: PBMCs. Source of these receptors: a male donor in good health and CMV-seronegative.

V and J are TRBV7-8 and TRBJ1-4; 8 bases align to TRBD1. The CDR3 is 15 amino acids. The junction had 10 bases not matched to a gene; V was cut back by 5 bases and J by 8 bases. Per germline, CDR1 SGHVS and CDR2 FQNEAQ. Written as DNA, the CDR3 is TGTGCCAGCAGCCCCCAGGGGGCGCTTGGGGAAAAACTGTTTTTT. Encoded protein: CASSPQGALGEKLFF.

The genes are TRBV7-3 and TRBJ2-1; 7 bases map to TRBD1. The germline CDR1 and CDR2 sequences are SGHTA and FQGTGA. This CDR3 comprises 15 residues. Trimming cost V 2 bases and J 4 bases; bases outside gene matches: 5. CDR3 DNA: TGTGCCAGCAGCTTAGCCAGGGGGTTATACAATGAGCAGTTCTTC. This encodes CASSLARGLYNEQFF.